This T cell receptor beta chain stems from a study of cytotoxic CD8 clonotypes in ibrutinib-treated CLL. CDR3 length: 16 amino acids. Sequenced by immunoSEQ multiplex PCR; TCRdb stores in-frame clones only, minus some. The table shows approximately 150,000 clones, with around nine tenths occurring only once. The chain carries TRBV21-1 and TRBJ2-7; the table gives TRBD1 as D, unverified against the DNA. TRBV21-1 is recorded as a pseudogene. Material: PBMCs, obtained at disease progression, from a patient treated with ibrutinib. This TCR came from a human donor with chronic lymphocytic leukemia. CDR3 amino acids: CASSSTGATQANEQYF. The CDR3 DNA reads as TGTGCCAGCAGCTCAACAGGGGCCACACAGGCTAACGAGCAGTACTTC.